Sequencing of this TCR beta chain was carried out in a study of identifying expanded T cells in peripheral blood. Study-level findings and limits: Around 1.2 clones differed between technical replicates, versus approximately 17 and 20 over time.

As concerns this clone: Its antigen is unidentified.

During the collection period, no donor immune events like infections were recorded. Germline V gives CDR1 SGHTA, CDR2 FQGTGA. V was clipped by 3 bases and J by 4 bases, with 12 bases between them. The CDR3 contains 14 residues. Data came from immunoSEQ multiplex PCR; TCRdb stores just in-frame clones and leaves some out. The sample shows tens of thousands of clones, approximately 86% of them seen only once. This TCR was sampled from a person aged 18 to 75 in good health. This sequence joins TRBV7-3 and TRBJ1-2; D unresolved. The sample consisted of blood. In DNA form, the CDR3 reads TGTGCCAGCAGCTTTGATCCCCGCCTCTATGGCTACACCTTC. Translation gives CASSFDPRLYGYTF.